The 7 T cell receptor beta chains reported below all come from one sample, sequenced in a study of blood T cell repertoires in COVID-19. Method: immunoSEQ multiplex PCR; TCRdb's copy keeps in-frame clones and lacks some. The sample has approximately 200,000 clones; almost 80% are singletons. The material sequenced was peripheral blood. Source of these receptors: a man between 60 and 75 years old with active or convalescent COVID-19.

V is TRBV7-3 and J is TRBJ2-3; tentatively, D is TRBD2 (5 bases). CDR3 length: 17 amino acids. CDR1 is SGHTA, CDR2 FQGTGA, per germline. The V end was cut by 2 bases, the J end by 2 bases, with 17 bases between. CDR3: CASSLRPSRSFTDTQYF. CDR3 nucleotide sequence: TGTGCCAGCAGCTTACGTCCTAGCAGGTCTTTCACAGATACGCAGTATTTT.

The J gene is TRBJ2-5, the V gene TRBV13, with 8 bases lining up with TRBD1. There are 16 residues in the CDR3. Germline-derived CDR1 and CDR2 are PRHDT and FYEKMQ (reference sequence). V lost 2 bases, J lost 2 bases, and 7 bases stayed unmatched. The CDR3, as DNA: TGTGCCAGCAGCTTACGTACAGGGGGAACTCAAGAGACCCAGTACTTC. It encodes CASSLRTGGTQETQYF. The full variable domain, its missing parts supplied by reference TRBV13 and TRBJ2-5, is AAGVIQSPRHLIKEKRETATLKCYPIPRHDTVYWYQQGPGQDPQFLISFYEKMQSDKGSIPDRFSAQQFSDYHSELNMSSLELGDSALYFCASSLRTGGTQETQYFGPGTRLLVL.

The chain is built from TRBV29-1 and TRBJ1-5, with 10 bases lining up with TRBD1. The V gene end was trimmed by 0 bases and the J gene end by 7 bases; junction bases not matched to a gene: 6. Germline-derived CDR1 and CDR2 are SQVTM and ANQGSEA. The CDR3 consists of 15 residues. CDR3 sequence (DNA): TGCAGCGTTGAAGAATGGGACAGGGGTCGACAGCCCCAGCATTTT. The encoded protein is CSVEEWDRGRQPQHF.

This chain connects TRBV19 to TRBJ1-2, with 7 bases identical to TRBD1. Germline lookup yields CDR1 LNHDA and CDR2 SQIVND (reference sequence). With 4 bases clipped from V and 4 bases from J, the junction kept 3 bases outside the gene matches. The CDR3 spans 13 residues. Written as DNA, the CDR3 is TGTGCCAGTAGTAGGGGGACAGTCTATGGCTACACCTTC. It yields the protein CASSRGTVYGYTF. The whole variable domain, remainder taken from reference TRBV19 and TRBJ1-2, is DGGITQSPKYLFRKEGQNVTLSCEQNLNHDAMYWYRQDPGQGLRLIYYSQIVNDFQKGDIAEGYSVSREKKESFPLTVTSAQKNPTAFYLCASSRGTVYGYTFGSGTRLTVV.

This chain uses TRBV18 with TRBJ2-1, with 7 bases aligning to TRBD1. Trimming at V came to 2 bases and at J to 5 bases, leaving 3 bases not matched to a gene. The CDR3 totals 14 residues. Germline V CDR1 and CDR2: KGHSH, LQKENI. Here the CDR3 DNA reads TGTGCCAGCTCACCAACCGGGACAGACAATGAGCAGTTCTTC. Translated, it gives CASSPTGTDNEQFF.

A single count supports this clone. The rearrangement links TRBV18 to TRBJ2-1; D call uncertain. This CDR3 region has 12 residues. The V end lost 2 bases, the J end lost 9 bases, and 8 bases lay between the germline ends. Germline lookup yields CDR1 KGHSH and CDR2 LQKENI. The chain's CDR3 is CASSPVAGEQFF. The CDR3 DNA follows: TGTGCCAGCTCACCAGTCGCAGGTGAGCAGTTCTTC.

The chain uses TRBV5-1 and TRBJ2-7, with D possibly matching TRBD2 (5 bases). The CDR3 is made up of 15 amino acids. Germline V gene data show CDR1 as SGHRS and CDR2 as YFSETQ. V was trimmed by 2 bases and J by 0 bases, leaving 12 bases between them. CDR3 sequence: CASSLGGHSSYEQYF. As DNA, the CDR3 is TGCGCCAGCAGCTTAGGCGGGCATAGCTCCTACGAGCAGTACTTC.